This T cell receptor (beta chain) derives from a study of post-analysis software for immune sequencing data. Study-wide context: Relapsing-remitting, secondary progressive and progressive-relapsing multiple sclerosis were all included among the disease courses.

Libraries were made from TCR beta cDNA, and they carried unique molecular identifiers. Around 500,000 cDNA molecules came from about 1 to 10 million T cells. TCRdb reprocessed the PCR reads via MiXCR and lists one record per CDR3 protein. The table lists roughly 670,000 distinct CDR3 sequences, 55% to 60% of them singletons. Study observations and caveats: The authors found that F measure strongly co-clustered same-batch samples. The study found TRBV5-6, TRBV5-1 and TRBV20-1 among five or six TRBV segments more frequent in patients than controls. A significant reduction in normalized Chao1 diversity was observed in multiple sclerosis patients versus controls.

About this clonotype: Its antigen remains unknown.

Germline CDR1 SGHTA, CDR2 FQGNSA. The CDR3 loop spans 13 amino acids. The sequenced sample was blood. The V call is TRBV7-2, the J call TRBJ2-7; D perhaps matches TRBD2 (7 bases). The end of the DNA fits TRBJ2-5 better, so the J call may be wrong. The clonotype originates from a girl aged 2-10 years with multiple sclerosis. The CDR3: CASTKGGRETQYF. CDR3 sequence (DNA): TGTGCCAGCACCAAGGGGGGGCGTGAGACCCAGTACTTC.